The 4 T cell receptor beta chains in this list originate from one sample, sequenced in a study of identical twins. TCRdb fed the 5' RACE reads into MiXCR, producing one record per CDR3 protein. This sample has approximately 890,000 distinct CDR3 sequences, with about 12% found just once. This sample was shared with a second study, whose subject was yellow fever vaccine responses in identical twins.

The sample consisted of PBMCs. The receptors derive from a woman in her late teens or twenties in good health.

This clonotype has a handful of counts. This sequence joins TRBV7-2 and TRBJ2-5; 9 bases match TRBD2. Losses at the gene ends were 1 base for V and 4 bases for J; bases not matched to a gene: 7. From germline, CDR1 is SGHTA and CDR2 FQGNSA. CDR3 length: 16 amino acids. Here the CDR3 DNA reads TGTGCCAGCAGCTTAGGTGCGGGAGGGCCTCCAGAGACCCAGTACTTC. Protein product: CASSLGAGGPPETQYF. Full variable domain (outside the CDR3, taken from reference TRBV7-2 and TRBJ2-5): GAGVSQSPSNKVTEKGKDVELRCDPISGHTALYWYRQSLGQGLEFLIYFQGNSAPDKSGLPSDRFSAERTGGSVSTLTIQRTQQEDSAVYLCASSLGAGGPPETQYFGPGTRLLVL.

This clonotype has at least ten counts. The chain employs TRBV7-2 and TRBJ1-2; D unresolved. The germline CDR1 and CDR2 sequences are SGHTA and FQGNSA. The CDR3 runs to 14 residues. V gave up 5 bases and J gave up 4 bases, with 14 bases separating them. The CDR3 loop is CASSPRVGIYGYTF. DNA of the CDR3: TGTGCCAGCAGCCCACGTGTAGGGATCTATGGCTACACCTTC. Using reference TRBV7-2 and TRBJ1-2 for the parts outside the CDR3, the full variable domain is GAGVSQSPSNKVTEKGKDVELRCDPISGHTALYWYRQSLGQGLEFLIYFQGNSAPDKSGLPSDRFSAERTGGSVSTLTIQRTQQEDSAVYLCASSPRVGIYGYTFGSGTRLTVV.

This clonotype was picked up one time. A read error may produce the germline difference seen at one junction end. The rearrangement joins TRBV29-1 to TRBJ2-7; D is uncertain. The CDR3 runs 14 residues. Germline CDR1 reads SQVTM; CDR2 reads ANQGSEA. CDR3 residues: CSVDVLGSSYEQYF. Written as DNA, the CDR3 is TGCAGCGTCGACGTTCTAGGTAGCTCCTATGAGCAGTACTTC.

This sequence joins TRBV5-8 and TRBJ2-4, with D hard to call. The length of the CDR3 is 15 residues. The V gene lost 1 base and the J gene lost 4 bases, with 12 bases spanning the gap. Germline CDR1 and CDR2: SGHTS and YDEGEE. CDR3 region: CASSLYWAPKNIQYF. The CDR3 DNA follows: TGTGCCAGCAGCTTGTACTGGGCCCCTAAAAACATTCAGTACTTC.